Listed below are T cell receptor beta chains from one sample, sequenced in a study of metastatic and nonmetastatic thyroid tumors. TCRdb re-clonotyped the PCR reads through MiXCR. The sample has some 22,000 clones, 9.5% to 13% seen once. Sequencing input: blood. The receptor set was obtained from a female donor with papillary thyroid cancer or a benign thyroid nodule (not recorded which). Some clones in this sample may be carry-over from other donors' samples. Each CDR3 is given with its conserved first and last residue. The order of the fields is V gene, D gene, J gene, clone size, CDR3 DNA, CDR3 protein. A D gene is named only where the DNA matches it firmly. Rows give clone size only sometimes, using once, few, many, or a class for an expanded clone.

TRBV20-1	NA	TRBJ2-1	many	TGCAGTGCTAGAGATTGGGCTAGCCGGTACAATGAGCAGTTCTTC	CSARDWASRYNEQFF
TRBV7-9	NA	TRBJ2-1	many	TGTGCCAGCAGCCTCCTGGAGGGGTACAATGAGCAGTTCTTC	CASSLLEGYNEQFF
TRBV7-2	NA	TRBJ1-5	many	TGTGCCAGCAGCTTTAAGTACCAGGGACCCCAGCATTTT	CASSFKYQGPQHF
TRBV6-6	TRBD1	TRBJ2-7	medium-sized	TGTGCCAGCAGTTACTCGACAGGGGGCTACGAGCAGTACTTC	CASSYSTGGYEQYF
TRBV29-1	TRBD2	TRBJ2-7	few	TGCAGCGTTGAAGCCTCGACCGGGACTAGCTCCCCCTACGAGCAGTACTTC	CSVEASTGTSSPYEQYF
TRBV28	NA	TRBJ1-4	few	TGTGCCAGCAGTTTAGGGGGGGCCGAAAAACTGTTTTTT	CASSLGGAEKLFF
TRBV20-1	NA	TRBJ2-3	many	TGCAGTGCTAGAGATCCGAGGGGCCTCACAGATACGCAGTATTTT	CSARDPRGLTDTQYF
TRBV19	TRBD1	TRBJ2-7	NA	TGTGCCAGTAATCCGGGACAGGGCTACGAGCAGCAATTC	CASNPGQGYEQQF
TRBV7-3	NA	TRBJ2-5	many	TGTGCCAGCAGCCCTTCTTCACGGGAGTTAAAGGAGACCCAGTACTTC	CASSPSSRELKETQYF
TRBV30	NA	TRBJ2-3	NA	TGTGCCTGGAGTGCTCCATTTACGGATGCGCAATATTTT	CAWSAPFTDAQYF
TRBV7-8	NA	TRBJ2-7	many	TGTGCCAGCAGCTTAATATGGGAGTACGAGCAGTACTTC	CASSLIWEYEQYF
TRBV15	NA	TRBJ2-7	many	TGTGCCACCAGCAGAGATCTAGGTGGCTTCTCCTACGAGCAGTACTTC	CATSRDLGGFSYEQYF
TRBV27	NA	TRBJ2-7	medium-sized	TGTGCCAGCGGCCCTGGGTACGAGCAGTACTTC	CASGPGYEQYF
TRBV3-1	NA	TRBJ2-1	many	TGTGCCAGCAGCCAAGAGAGGGCCGAACACAATGAGCAGTTCTTC	CASSQERAEHNEQFF
TRBV27	NA	TRBJ1-2	medium-sized	TGTGCCAGCAGTTCGATCCTCGGCAGGGCGGGCTACACCTTC	CASSSILGRAGYTF
TRBV19	TRBD1	TRBJ1-2	many	TGTGCCAGTATCGGGGACAGGCTCTATAACTATGGCTACACCTTC	CASIGDRLYNYGYTF
TRBV7-6	TRBD1	TRBJ2-6	many	TGTGCCAGCAGCGGATACGACAGGGCTGGGGCCAACGTCCTGACTTTC	CASSGYDRAGANVLTF
TRBV13	NA	TRBJ2-7	many	TGTGCCAGCAGCCCCCAGGGGCGCGTAAGCGAGCAGTACTTC	CASSPQGRVSEQYF
TRBV11-2	TRBD1	TRBJ2-3	once	TGTGCCAGCAGCTTATTTCGCACAGGGGTATCAGATACGCAGTATTTT	CASSLFRTGVSDTQYF
TRBV6-1	TRBD1	TRBJ1-2	NA	TGTGCCAGCAGTGAAGCTGGGACAGCCTCTAACTATGGCTACACCTTC	CASSEAGTASNYGYTF
TRBV20-1	NA	TRBJ2-5	many	TGCAGTGCTAGAGATCCGGGCAGGGGGCACTACGGGACTAGTGGAATTCAAGAGACCCAGTACTTC	CSARDPGRGHYGTSGIQETQYF
TRBV11-1	NA	TRBJ1-3	NA	TGTGCCAGCAGGCTGCGAGGGGTAGGCACTGGAAACACCATATATTTT	CASRLRGVGTGNTIYF
TRBV20-1	TRBD1	TRBJ1-2	many	TGCAGTGCTACATTAAACCGGGACAGCTCTACCTCCTATGGCTACACCTTC	CSATLNRDSSTSYGYTF
TRBV18	TRBD1	TRBJ1-2	many	TGTGCCAGCTCACCACAAGACAGGGCGAACCACTATGGCTACACCTTC	CASSPQDRANHYGYTF
TRBV28	NA	TRBJ2-3	few	TGTGCCAGCAGTTTGTGGCAGGGGGGTGCCACAGATACGCAGTATTTT	CASSLWQGGATDTQYF
TRBV5-4	TRBD2	TRBJ2-1	many	TGTGCCAGCAGCTTGTTTGGGGGAACTAGCGGGAGCGGAGAGCAGTTCTTC	CASSLFGGTSGSGEQFF
TRBV6-2/TRBV6-3	NA	TRBJ2-5	few	TGTGCCAGCAGTAACTCGGAAGAGACCCAGTACTTC	CASSNSEETQYF
TRBV28	TRBD1	TRBJ1-4	many	TGTGCCAGCAGTCGCAGATCAGGGGGCCGACGATCAACTAATGAAAAACTGTTTTTT	CASSRRSGGRRSTNEKLFF
TRBV7-9	NA	TRBJ2-2	many	TGTGCCAGCAGCTTAGCAGGGGCCGGGGAGCTGTTTTTT	CASSLAGAGELFF
TRBV28	NA	TRBJ2-3	many	TGTGCCAGCAGAGGAGGCAGATTCACAGATACGCAGTATTTT	CASRGGRFTDTQYF
TRBV28	NA	TRBJ2-5	few	TGTGCCAGCAGTTTGGTCCGGGTGGTTGAGACCCAGTACTTC	CASSLVRVVETQYF
TRBV7-2	NA	TRBJ2-7	many	TGTGCCAGCATCACCTTGGGTGGCGAGCAGTACTTC	CASITLGGEQYF
TRBV20-1	TRBD2	TRBJ2-7	many	TGCAGTGCTAGAACCGCGACTAGCGGGGACTACGAGCAGTACTTC	CSARTATSGDYEQYF
TRBV28	NA	TRBJ1-2	medium-sized	TGTGCCAGCAGTTTATGGAGGATCTCTAACTATGGCTACACCTTC	CASSLWRISNYGYTF